These 15 T cell receptor beta chains were sequenced from one sample in a study of blood T cell repertoires in COVID-19. Repertoires were generated with immunoSEQ multiplex PCR, while TCRdb's copy carries only in-frame clones and drops some. The sample lists around 220,000 clones, around 85% occurring once. What was sequenced was peripheral blood. These receptors were collected from a human donor in a cohort sampled during active COVID-19.

The rearrangement links TRBV14 to TRBJ2-5; perhaps TRBD2 as D (5 bases). The CDR3 length is 16 residues. Germline CDR1 reads SGHDN; CDR2 reads FVKESK. The V gene lost 4 bases and the J gene lost 5 bases, with 20 bases spanning the gap. CDR3 protein: CASSPLLRGAGETQYF. In nucleotides, the CDR3 is TGTGCCAGCAGCCCACTCCTACGGGGAGCCGGGGAGACCCAGTACTTC.

The V gene is TRBV4-3, the J gene TRBJ2-2, with 9 bases lining up with TRBD1. This CDR3 contains 15 residues. With 3 bases clipped from V and 8 bases from J, the junction kept 7 bases outside the gene matches. Germline lookup yields CDR1 LGHNA and CDR2 YSLEER. The CDR3 DNA sequence: TGCGCCAGCAGCCAGAGACAGGGGGAAATTGGGGAGCTGTTTTTT. Translated: CASSQRQGEIGELFF.

This rearrangement joins TRBV19 to TRBJ1-2, with TRBD1 matching 7 bases. The germline V gene encodes CDR1 LNHDA and CDR2 SQIVND (reference sequence). The length of the CDR3 is 19 residues. The ends lost 5 bases at V and 0 bases at J; junction bases unmatched: 18. CDR3 sequence reads: CASSFSPFYRTGANYGYTF. The CDR3 DNA sequence: TGTGCCAGTAGTTTTTCCCCATTCTACCGGACAGGAGCTAACTATGGCTACACCTTC.

V is TRBV4-1 and J is TRBJ2-3, with 9 bases fitting TRBD2. V lost 3 bases and J lost 5; bases outside the gene matches: 12. This CDR3 comprises 17 residues. Germline CDR1 and CDR2: MGHRA and YSYEKL. In DNA form, the CDR3 reads TGCGCCAGCAGCCACATTATTAGCGGGAGTGGGAAAGATACGCAGTATTTT. It is translated as CASSHIISGSGKDTQYF.

The J gene is TRBJ2-7, the V gene TRBV30; tentatively, D is TRBD2 (6 bases). CDR1 GTSNPN and CDR2 SVGIG come from the germline V gene (reference sequence). V was trimmed by 2 bases and J by 3 bases, leaving 11 bases between them. The CDR3 extends over 13 amino acids. In DNA, the CDR3 is TGTGCCTGGAGTTCGGGGGACCTCTACGAGCAGTACTTC. Encoded protein: CAWSSGDLYEQYF.

This clone came up a few times. The chain has TRBV6-4 and TRBJ2-3, with 10 bases lining up with TRBD2. With V trimmed by 2 bases and J by 3 bases, 5 bases remained unmatched. The germline V gene encodes CDR1 MRHNA and CDR2 SNTAGT. The CDR3 has 16 amino acids. The CDR3 nucleotides are TGTGCCAGCAGTGACACCAGCGGGAGGGGGACAGATACGCAGTATTTT. This codes for CASSDTSGRGTDTQYF.

This clone was observed a few times. The chain joins TRBV7-9 to TRBJ2-7; TRBD1 might be the D (6 bases). V was pared by 1 base and J by 1 base, with 14 bases between. CDR1 and CDR2 (germline): SEHNR, FQNEAQ (reference sequence). This CDR3 has 16 residues. The CDR3 DNA reads as TGTGCCAGCAGCTTAGTGCTAGGGGACACTTCCTACGAGCAGTACTTC. Protein sequence: CASSLVLGDTSYEQYF.

The chain has TRBV5-1 and TRBJ2-7, with D possibly TRBD1 on 5 matching bases. Trimming left V 0 bases short and J 5 bases short, with 15 bases between. The CDR3 runs 15 residues. In germline, CDR1 is SGHRS, CDR2 YFSETQ. Here the CDR3 reads CASSLVAGQGDEQYF. CDR3 DNA sequence: TGCGCCAGCAGCTTGGTCGCAGGGCAAGGTGACGAGCAGTACTTC.

The sample holds a few counts of this clone. The chain recombines TRBV7-9 with TRBJ2-7, with D perhaps TRBD1 (5 bases). The CDR3 has 13 amino acids. Germline CDR1 and CDR2: SEHNR and FQNEAQ (reference sequence). The V end lost 5 bases, the J end lost 3 bases, and 11 bases lay between the germline ends. CDR3 nucleotides: TGTGCCAGCAGCCTAGGACAAAACTACGAGCAGTACTTC. It encodes CASSLGQNYEQYF.

The chain employs TRBV11-3 and TRBJ2-6; D may be TRBD1 (5 bases). Germline loops: CDR1 SGHNT, CDR2 YENEEA. Between the trimmed V and J ends, which lost 4 bases and 4 bases, there was a span of 20 bases. The CDR3 loop spans 18 amino acids. The CDR3 sequence: CASSSQPPGASGANVLTF. CDR3 in DNA: TGTGCCAGCAGCTCTCAACCACCTGGGGCAAGCGGGGCCAACGTCCTGACTTTC.

V usage is TRBV4-3 and J usage is TRBJ1-3, with D perhaps matching TRBD1 (5 bases). V was clipped by 2 bases and J by 2 bases, with 13 bases between them. The CDR3 contains 16 residues. Germline V CDR1 and CDR2: LGHNA, YSLEER. DNA of the CDR3: TGCGCCAGCAGCCAACGATGGGGCACGGCTGGAAACACCATATATTTT. It specifies CASSQRWGTAGNTIYF.

V usage is TRBV28 and J usage is TRBJ2-7; 10 bases map to TRBD2. Germline V gene sequence: CDR1 MDHEN, CDR2 SYDVKM. Trimming removed 4 bases from V and 4 bases from J; junction bases left unmatched: 10. The CDR3 loop spans 16 amino acids. The CDR3 region is CASSSLAGLVRYEQYF. DNA of the CDR3: TGTGCCAGCAGTTCACTAGCGGGGTTGGTGAGGTACGAGCAGTACTTC. The variable domain in full, completed from reference TRBV28 and TRBJ2-7, reads DVKVTQSSRYLVKRTGEKVFLECVQDMDHENMFWYRQDPGLGLRLIYFSYDVKMKEKGDIPEGYSVSREKKERFSLILESASTNQTSMYLCASSSLAGLVRYEQYFGPGTRLTVT.

This clone was seen a few times. This rearrangement joins TRBV5-4 to TRBJ1-6, with D possibly being TRBD1 (5 bases). The CDR3 runs 16 residues. Between the trimmed V and J ends, which lost 0 bases and 9 bases, there was a span of 16 bases. Germline assignment: CDR1 SGHNT and CDR2 YYREEE (reference sequence). The CDR3 spells CASSLGGLPGASPLHF. The CDR3 nucleotides are TGTGCCAGCAGCTTGGGGGGACTTCCTGGGGCTTCACCCCTCCACTTT. Based on the CDR3 plus reference TRBV5-4 and TRBJ1-6, the full variable domain is ETGVTQSPTHLIKTRGQQVTLRCSSQSGHNTVSWYQQALGQGPQFIFQYYREEENGRGNFPPRFSGLQFPNYSSELNVNALELDDSALYLCASSLGGLPGASPLHFGNGTRLTVT.

V and J are TRBV11-2 and TRBJ2-2, with D hard to call. V was cut by 8 bases and J by 1 base, with 8 bases left in between. Germline-derived CDR1 and CDR2 are SGHAT and FQNNGV. The CDR3 sequence is 13 residues long. Here the CDR3 DNA reads TGTGCCAGCTTCACCGGGAACACCGGGGAGCTGTTTTTT. This sequence encodes CASFTGNTGELFF.

The genes are TRBV7-8 and TRBJ2-7; TRBD2 is a possible D gene (6 bases). This CDR3 region has 15 residues. V was clipped by 5 bases and J by 0 bases, with 14 bases between them. Germline CDR1 and CDR2: SGHVS and FQNEAQ. CDR3 DNA: TGTGCCAGCAGCCGAGACCGGGACTCCTCCTACGAGCAGTACTTC. It yields the protein CASSRDRDSSYEQYF.